A single sample gave rise to the 30 T cell receptor beta chains below, sequenced in a study of shared clonotypes between healthy human individuals. The naive CD8 subset, CD45RO-negative cells positively selected for CCR7, excluded terminally differentiated effector memory CD45RA+ cells. Clones were sequenced by immunoSEQ multiplex PCR, and TCRdb holds only the in-frame ones, with some missing. The data hold 1.5 million to 2.5 million clones, with approximately 95% observed a single time. Material for sequencing was naive CD8+ T cells sorted from blood. Receptor source: a young man in good health.

The chain recombines TRBV4-1 with TRBJ1-1; the D gene is possibly TRBD1 (6 bases). The CDR3 length is 18 residues. V was shortened by 0 bases and J by 4 bases, with 21 bases between the two germline ends. CDR1 is MGHRA and CDR2 is YSYEKL in the germline V gene. CDR3 DNA: TGCGCCAGCAGCCAAGAGCCTCAGGGGAAGGTTGTAGGCACTGAAGCTTTCTTT. Protein sequence: CASSQEPQGKVVGTEAFF.

This clone was counted once. The V and J genes are TRBV7-8 and TRBJ2-1; TRBD2 matches at 10 bases. The CDR3 consists of 18 residues. J lost 3 bases, V lost 1 base, and 9 bases had no gene match. The germline V gene has CDR1 SGHVS and CDR2 FQNEAQ. The CDR3 region is CASSLGLAGGSFYNEQFF. The CDR3 bases are TGTGCCAGCAGCTTAGGTTTAGCGGGAGGATCATTCTACAATGAGCAGTTCTTC.

The chain recombines TRBV6-4 with TRBJ2-1, with TRBD1 matching over 7 bases. With 5 bases clipped from V and 2 bases from J, the junction kept 6 bases outside the gene matches. Germline CDR1 and CDR2: MRHNA and SNTAGT. The CDR3 loop spans 15 amino acids. Here the CDR3 reads CASSHRDSTYNEQFF. The DNA for the CDR3 is TGTGCCAGCAGTCACCGGGACAGTACCTACAATGAGCAGTTCTTC.

V gene TRBV5-6 combines with J gene TRBJ2-4; D gene uncertain. Trimming pared 0 bases from V and 0 bases from J, leaving 10 bases between. Looked up from germline, CDR1 is SGHDT and CDR2 is YYEEEE. There are 16 residues in the CDR3. DNA of the CDR3: TGTGCCAGCAGCTTGGCCTTGGAGCTAGCCAAAAACATTCAGTACTTC. Amino acids: CASSLALELAKNIQYF.

This clone appeared once. The chain couples TRBV5-1 to TRBJ2-3; the D is unclear. CDR3 size: 13 residues. V dropped 1 base and J dropped 5 bases, with 8 bases sitting between them. Per germline, CDR1 SGHRS and CDR2 YFSETQ. CDR3: CASSLRNVDTQYF. The CDR3, as DNA: TGCGCCAGCAGCTTGAGAAATGTAGATACGCAGTATTTT.

The chain joins TRBV6-5 to TRBJ2-2; 8 nucleotides agree with TRBD2. V lost 4 bases, J lost 4 bases, and 5 bases stayed unmatched. The CDR3 spans 15 residues. The germline gives CDR1 MNHEY, CDR2 SVGAGI. CDR3 coding DNA: TGTGCCAGCAGTTTCACTAGCGGTGTCACCGGGGAGCTGTTTTTT. Protein product: CASSFTSGVTGELFF.

The rearrangement joins TRBV5-6 to TRBJ2-7; 8 nucleotides line up with TRBD1. Trimming took 5 bases from V and 6 from J; bases not matched to a gene: 4. The V gene's germline CDR1 is SGHDT and CDR2 YYEEEE. This CDR3 comprises 12 residues. CDR3 amino acids: CASSYTGGEQYF. CDR3 sequence (DNA): TGTGCCAGCAGTTATACAGGGGGCGAGCAGTACTTC.

This sequence joins TRBV10-3 and TRBJ2-7; D ambiguous. The V gene lost 6 bases and the J gene lost 3 bases, with 12 bases spanning the gap. Germline values: CDR1 ENHRY, CDR2 SYGVKD. CDR3 length equals 13 residues. Here the CDR3 reads CAIRPTDFYEQYF. CDR3 bases: TGTGCCATCAGGCCTACAGATTTCTACGAGCAGTACTTC.

The chain links TRBV13 to TRBJ2-5; D is uncertain. V lost 4 bases and J 1 base, leaving 7 bases between the germline ends. From germline, CDR1 is PRHDT and CDR2 FYEKMQ (reference sequence). The CDR3 runs to 13 residues. The CDR3, as DNA: TGTGCCAGCAGCTCTGAGTCCCAAGAGACCCAGTACTTC. Translating it yields CASSSESQETQYF.

V is TRBV10-3 and J is TRBJ2-3, with D uncertain. The CDR3 runs to 12 residues. The germline V gene has CDR1 ENHRY and CDR2 SYGVKD. The V and J ends lost 4 bases and 1 base respectively, with 3 bases between them. CDR3 DNA: TGTGCCATCAGTGGCGGCACAGATACGCAGTATTTT. It codes for CAISGGTDTQYF.

The genes are TRBV28 and TRBJ1-5; maybe TRBD1 (6 bases). Trimming cost V 1 base and J 4 bases, with 8 bases left between them. CDR1 is MDHEN and CDR2 is SYDVKM in the germline V gene. The CDR3 totals 14 residues. As DNA, the CDR3 is TGTGCCAGCAGTTTATCCAGGGGAAATCAGCCCCAGCATTTT. It is translated as CASSLSRGNQPQHF.

CDR3 amino acids: CASSPPGHLQETQYF. The CDR3 nucleotides read TGTGCCAGCAGCCCCCCGGGACACTTACAAGAGACCCAGTACTTC. The chain carries TRBV7-3 and TRBJ2-5, with D perhaps TRBD1 (6 bases). V dropped 5 bases and J dropped 2 bases, with 15 bases sitting between them. CDR1 SGHTA and CDR2 FQGTGA come from the germline V gene. The CDR3 runs to 15 residues.

The chain carries TRBV5-1 and TRBJ1-1, with D unresolved. This CDR3 spans 15 amino acids. In germline, CDR1 is SGHRS, CDR2 YFSETQ. The V gene lost 6 bases and the J gene lost 0 bases, with 15 bases spanning the gap. CDR3 sequence (DNA): TGCGCCAGCAACCTGGGGAGCCTGATGAACACTGAAGCTTTCTTT. It encodes CASNLGSLMNTEAFF.

The chain couples TRBV19 to TRBJ2-5, with 15 bases matching TRBD2. With 6 bases clipped from V and 4 bases from J, the junction kept 3 bases outside the gene matches. The CDR3 has 15 residues. The germline gives CDR1 LNHDA, CDR2 SQIVND (reference sequence). In DNA, the CDR3 is TGTGCCAGTAGCGGGGGACTAGCGGGAGGAGAGACCCAGTACTTC. Its protein product is CASSGGLAGGETQYF.

The chain joins TRBV28 to TRBJ1-4; D unresolved. CDR1 is MDHEN and CDR2 is SYDVKM in the germline V gene. CDR3 size: 15 residues. The V gene lost 7 bases and the J gene lost 8 bases, with 20 bases spanning the gap. The CDR3 loop is CASTLVQGLGEKLFF. The DNA of the CDR3 is TGTGCCAGCACCCTCGTTCAAGGGTTGGGGGAAAAACTGTTTTTT.

This chain uses TRBV27 with TRBJ2-3; 15 bases align to TRBD2. The CDR3 is made up of 18 amino acids. The V and J ends lost 6 bases and 2 bases, in that order; junction bases with no gene match: 9. In germline, CDR1 is MNHEY, CDR2 SMNVEV (reference sequence). This CDR3 is CASRGGLAGGQPTDTQYF. The CDR3, as DNA: TGTGCCAGCAGAGGGGGACTAGCGGGGGGACAACCCACAGATACGCAGTATTTT.

The chain uses TRBV9 and TRBJ1-6; D remains unclear. Germline V gene data show CDR1 as SGDLS and CDR2 as YYNGEE. There are 13 residues in the CDR3. The germline V and J ends were trimmed by 7 bases and 10 bases, with 15 bases remaining between them. CDR3 region: CASGQEDRSPLHF. The CDR3 nucleotides are TGTGCCAGCGGCCAGGAGGATAGATCACCCCTCCACTTT.

In its sample, this clone was seen once. V and J are TRBV13 and TRBJ1-5; D remains ambiguous. CDR1 and CDR2 (germline): PRHDT, FYEKMQ (reference sequence). Trimming cost V 5 bases and J 8 bases, with 10 bases left between them. This CDR3 spans 12 amino acids. The CDR3 spells CASSDRGEPQHF. CDR3 in DNA: TGTGCCAGCAGCGACCGCGGGGAGCCCCAGCATTTT.

This clone was observed a single time. The rearrangement links TRBV5-4 to TRBJ2-2; 7 bases align to TRBD1. V shed 3 bases, J shed 7 bases, and the junction held 12 bases outside the gene matches. Germline CDR1 and CDR2: SGHNT and YYREEE (reference sequence). This CDR3 spans 16 amino acids. CDR3 DNA: TGTGCCAGCAGCTACGAGGGCACAGGGGAGATCGGGGAGCTGTTTTTT. Translation gives CASSYEGTGEIGELFF.

The chain combines TRBV28 with TRBJ1-1, with D tentatively TRBD1 (5 bases). V lost 1 base, J lost 1 base, and 10 bases lay in between. CDR1 and CDR2 from the germline V gene are MDHEN and SYDVKM. This CDR3 contains 15 residues. CDR3 loop: CASSLYGGGNTEAFF. The CDR3 nucleotides read TGTGCCAGCAGTTTATACGGGGGTGGGAACACTGAAGCTTTCTTT.

Points on this clone: The sample holds other DNA sequences that translate to the same CDR3. The V call is TRBV30, the J call TRBJ2-7, with D unclear. The V gene lost 0 bases and the J gene lost 3 bases, with 6 bases spanning the gap. The CDR3 extends over 12 amino acids. The germline V gene has CDR1 GTSNPN and CDR2 SVGIG (reference sequence). DNA for the CDR3: TGTGCCTGGAGTGTAGCCGGCTACGAGCAGTACTTC. Its translation: CAWSVAGYEQYF.

This clone was detected only once. The V and J genes are TRBV27 and TRBJ1-1; a weak D match, TRBD1 (5 bases). The V gene's germline CDR1 is MNHEY and CDR2 SMNVEV (reference sequence). CDR3 length equals 12 residues. The V gene lost 4 bases and the J gene lost 5 bases, with 8 bases spanning the gap. CDR3 in DNA: TGTGCCAGCAGTTCTAAGGGGACTGAAGCTTTCTTT. This translates into CASSSKGTEAFF.

The rearrangement links TRBV27 to TRBJ2-7; D not resolved. CDR1 is MNHEY, CDR2 SMNVEV, per germline (reference sequence). CDR3 length: 13 residues. V was trimmed by 5 bases and J by 2 bases, leaving 10 bases between them. The CDR3 sequence is CASSHGSPYEQYF. The CDR3 DNA reads TGTGCCAGCAGTCACGGTAGTCCCTACGAGCAGTACTTC.

The rearrangement uses TRBV18 and TRBJ2-7; the D gene is possibly TRBD1 (6 bases). Germline lookup yields CDR1 KGHSH and CDR2 LQKENI. The CDR3 spans 17 residues. The ends were cut back, 0 bases at V and 5 bases at J, with 20 bases in the middle. This CDR3 is CASSPPGQGNPGNEQYF. The DNA of the CDR3 is TGTGCCAGCTCACCACCGGGACAAGGTAATCCGGGGAACGAGCAGTACTTC.

The chain uses TRBV30 and TRBJ1-2; 7 bases are a match to TRBD1. Germline V gene data show CDR1 as GTSNPN and CDR2 as SVGIG (reference sequence). The length of the CDR3 is 12 residues. V dropped 4 bases and J dropped 8; count of bases not matched to a gene: 7. The chain's CDR3 is CAWTGGTVGYTF. As DNA, the CDR3 is TGTGCCTGGACAGGGGGTACGGTCGGCTACACCTTC.

The chain uses TRBV5-8 and TRBJ2-7, with 8 bases that match TRBD1. CDR3 size: 14 residues. Germline V CDR1 and CDR2: SGHTS, YDEGEE. Trimming took 0 bases from V and 4 from J; bases not matched to a gene: 3. CDR3 amino acids: CASSLVGQGYEQYF. For the CDR3, the DNA is TGTGCCAGCAGCTTGGTCGGACAGGGATACGAGCAGTACTTC.

The gene calls are TRBV6-5 and TRBJ2-2, with D perhaps matching TRBD2 (6 bases). Germline V gives CDR1 MNHEY, CDR2 SVGAGI. This CDR3 contains 16 residues. V was shortened by 2 bases and J by 1 base, with 11 bases between the two germline ends. The CDR3 reads CASSYLGTLNTGELFF. The CDR3 DNA is TGTGCCAGCAGTTACCTCGGGACTTTGAACACCGGGGAGCTGTTTTTT.

The rearrangement joins TRBV5-4 to TRBJ2-7; D is ambiguous. The germline V and J ends were trimmed by 4 bases and 3 bases, with 11 bases remaining between them. The germline CDR1 and CDR2 sequences are SGHNT and YYREEE (reference sequence). The CDR3 is 13 amino acids. Here the CDR3 DNA reads TGTGCCAGCAGCCGCGCTAGTTACTACGAGCAGTACTTC. It codes for CASSRASYYEQYF.

This clone was found a few times. Distinct nucleotide sequences in the sample also encode this CDR3. This chain joins TRBV27 and TRBJ1-6; D might be TRBD1 (5 bases). V dropped 6 bases and J dropped 7 bases, with 10 bases sitting between them. Germline V gene sequence: CDR1 MNHEY, CDR2 SMNVEV (reference sequence). The CDR3 has 13 amino acids. The CDR3 region is CASRPGGNSPLHF. The CDR3 coding sequence is TGTGCCAGCAGGCCGGGGGGGAATTCACCCCTCCACTTT.

The V and J genes are TRBV25-1 and TRBJ2-5, with D unclear. V was pared by 6 bases and J by 0 bases, with 11 bases between. The CDR3 is 14 residues long. Germline CDR1 and CDR2: MGHDK and SYGVNS. This CDR3 reads CASRKDGYQETQYF. The CDR3 bases are TGTGCCAGCAGGAAGGACGGTTACCAAGAGACCCAGTACTTC.